The next 6 T cell receptor beta chains were all read from a single sample in a study of blood T cells in healthy people across ages (dated by TCRdb to the mid-2010s). Libraries were prepared through 5' RACE. TCRdb lists the instrument as Illumina HiSeq 2500. A second PCR of about 7 to 12 cycles was performed with a sample-barcoded 5' primer and a J-beta primer mix. The raw public reads went through TCRdb reprocessing: fastp at Q25, MiXCR clone calling, in-frame beta chains kept. Rows matching on CDR3 protein sequence are summarized as one entry with the most common DNA and genes. The sample data list 650,000 to 1,000,000 distinct CDR3 sequences, and roughly 35% of these were observed just once. 10% to 15% of the sample lies in the top ten. Sequencing used blood. These receptors were collected from a man aged 18 to 30 in good health.

The chain is built from TRBV20-1 and TRBJ2-2; D gene uncertain. Trimming removed 2 bases at V and 5 bases at J, with 9 bases between. There are 13 residues in the CDR3. Germline V gene lookup returns CDR1 DFQATT and CDR2 SNEGSKA (reference sequence). In DNA form, the CDR3 reads TGCAGTGCTAGATCGACGAGGACCGGGGAGCTGTTTTTT. Translation gives CSARSTRTGELFF.

The chain combines TRBV5-6 with TRBJ2-7; D is ambiguous. CDR1 is SGHDT, CDR2 YYEEEE, per germline. CDR3 length: 12 amino acids. Deletions cut 4 bases from V and 3 bases from J, with 8 bases between. This CDR3 reads CASSQPFYEQYF. CDR3 DNA: TGTGCCAGCAGCCAACCCTTCTACGAGCAGTACTTC.

This chain joins TRBV12-3 or TRBV12-4 and TRBJ1-2; D might be TRBD1 (5 bases). CDR3 length equals 15 residues. Trimming pared 6 bases from V and 1 base from J, leaving 15 bases between. The CDR3 loop reads CASSRRGVNNYGYTF. The CDR3 coding sequence is TGTGCCAGCAGCCGACGAGGGGTCAATAACTATGGCTACACCTTC.

This clonotype was seen a few times. One base away lies a much larger clone, so this may be a sequencing read error. V gene TRBV20-1 combines with J gene TRBJ1-2; unclear D gene. CDR1 and CDR2 (germline): DFQATT, SNEGSKA (reference sequence). CDR3 length equals 9 residues. V shed 3 bases and J shed 6 bases, with 2 bases lying between them. The CDR3, as DNA: TGCAGTGCTAGTGATGGCTACACCTTC. Translated, it gives CSASDGYTF.

In regard to this clonotype: A much larger clone is a single base away; this may be a read error. The chain employs TRBV4-2 and TRBJ2-5, with D tentatively TRBD2 (6 bases). V lost 0 bases and J lost 11, with 22 bases in between. The germline V gene encodes CDR1 LGHNA and CDR2 YNFKEQ. The length of the CDR3 is 16 residues. The CDR3 DNA reads as TGTGCCAGCAGCCAAGAGTCGTGGGGGGATTACAATGAGCAGTACTTC. It codes for CASSQESWGDYNEQYF.

This clonotype showed up just a few times. The genes are TRBV28 and TRBJ1-2; D may be TRBD1 (6 bases). The germline V gene encodes CDR1 MDHEN and CDR2 SYDVKM. The CDR3 runs 16 residues. Between the trimmed V and J ends, which lost 5 bases and 4 bases, there was a span of 20 bases. CDR3 in DNA: TGTGCCAGCAGTCCCAGGACAGCCAGTTGGGTCTATGGCTACACCTTC. Translation: CASSPRTASWVYGYTF.